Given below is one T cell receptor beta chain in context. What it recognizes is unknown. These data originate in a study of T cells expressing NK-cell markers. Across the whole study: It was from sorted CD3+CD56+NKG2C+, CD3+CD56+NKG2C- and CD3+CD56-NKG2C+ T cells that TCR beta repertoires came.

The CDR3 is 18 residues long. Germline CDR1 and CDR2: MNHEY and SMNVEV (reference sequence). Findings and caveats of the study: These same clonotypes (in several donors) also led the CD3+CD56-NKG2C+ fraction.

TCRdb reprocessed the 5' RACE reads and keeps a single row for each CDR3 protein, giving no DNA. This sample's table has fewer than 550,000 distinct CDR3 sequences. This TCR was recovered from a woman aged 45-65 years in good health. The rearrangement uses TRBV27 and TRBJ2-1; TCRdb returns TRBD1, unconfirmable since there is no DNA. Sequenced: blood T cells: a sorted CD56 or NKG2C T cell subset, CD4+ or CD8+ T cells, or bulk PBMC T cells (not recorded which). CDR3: CASSKLRDRTNSYNEQFF.